The 5 T cell receptor beta chains given below trace back to one sample, sequenced in a study of T cell responses to AZD1222 COVID-19 vaccine. Generated by immunoSEQ multiplex PCR, the TCRdb table keeps only in-frame clones and is missing some. The sample shows roughly 150,000 clones, approximately 90% of them seen only once. Here the sequenced sample was peripheral blood, taken 28 days after the second AZD1222 dose. These receptors all come from an adult who received the AZD1222 COVID-19 vaccine.

The V and J genes are TRBV6-1 and TRBJ1-1; D call uncertain. This CDR3 has 13 amino acids. Trimming stripped 3 bases from V and 3 bases from J, with 8 bases between. Per germline, CDR1 MNHNS and CDR2 SASEGT. CDR3 sequence reads: CASSESVYTEAFF. The CDR3 nucleotides are TGTGCCAGCAGTGAGAGCGTTTACACTGAAGCTTTCTTT.

V usage is TRBV7-9 and J usage is TRBJ1-2, with D uncertain. CDR1 is SEHNR, CDR2 FQNEAQ, per germline (reference sequence). V was clipped by 1 base and J by 8 bases, with 5 bases between them. The CDR3 covers 11 residues. CDR3 coding DNA: TGTGCCAGCAGCTTAGATGTCGGCTACACCTTC. As protein: CASSLDVGYTF.

The V and J genes are TRBV19 and TRBJ2-7; 8 bases are a match to TRBD1. The CDR3 runs to 15 residues. Germline V gene sequence: CDR1 LNHDA, CDR2 SQIVND (reference sequence). Losses at the gene ends were 10 bases for V and 4 bases for J; bases not matched to a gene: 15. The chain's CDR3 is CATRTLRGQEYEQYF. The CDR3 DNA follows: TGTGCCACCCGCACCCTCAGGGGGCAGGAATACGAGCAGTACTTC.

The chain carries TRBV13 and TRBJ1-4; TRBD1 is a possible D gene (6 bases). The germline V gene has CDR1 PRHDT and CDR2 FYEKMQ (reference sequence). V was clipped by 5 bases and J by 2 bases, with 9 bases between them. CDR3 length equals 14 residues. The CDR3 DNA follows: TGTGCCAGCAGCGCGGGACACACTAATGAAAAACTGTTTTTT. It encodes CASSAGHTNEKLFF.

The V and J genes are TRBV6-2 or TRBV6-3 and TRBJ1-2; perhaps TRBD1 as D (5 bases). Between the trimmed V and J ends, which lost 1 base and 5 bases, there was a span of 8 bases. Per germline, CDR1 MNHEY and CDR2 SVGEGT. CDR3 length equals 13 residues. CDR3 sequence (DNA): TGTGCCAGCAGTTACTTCGAGGGGTATGGCTACACCTTC. Protein: CASSYFEGYGYTF.